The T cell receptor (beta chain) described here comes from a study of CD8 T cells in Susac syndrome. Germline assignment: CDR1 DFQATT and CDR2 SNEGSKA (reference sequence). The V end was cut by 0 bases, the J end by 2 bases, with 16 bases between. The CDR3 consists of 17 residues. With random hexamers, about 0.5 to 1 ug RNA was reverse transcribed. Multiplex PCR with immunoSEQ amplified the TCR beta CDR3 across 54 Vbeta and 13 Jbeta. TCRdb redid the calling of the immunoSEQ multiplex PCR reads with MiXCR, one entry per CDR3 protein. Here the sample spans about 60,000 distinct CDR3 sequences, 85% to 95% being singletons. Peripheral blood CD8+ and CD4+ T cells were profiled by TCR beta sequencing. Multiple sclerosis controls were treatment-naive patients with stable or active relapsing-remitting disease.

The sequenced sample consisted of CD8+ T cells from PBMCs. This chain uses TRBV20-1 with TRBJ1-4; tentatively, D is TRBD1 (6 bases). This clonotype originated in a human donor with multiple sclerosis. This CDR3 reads CSARDLGGQVTNEKLFF. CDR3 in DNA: TGCAGTGCTAGAGATCTCGGGGGGCAGGTGACTAATGAAAAACTGTTTTTT.